This TCR beta chain originates from a study of monozygotic twins with inflammatory bowel disease. The study's findings and limits: In these data, no single strong IBD-associated signal or clonotype received support. Telling apart the different T cell subtypes was not possible. Concordance status among twins (concordant versus discordant) showed no link to repertoire similarity, possibly from limited power. Those with IBD had lower TCRbeta diversity (inverse Simpson) than their healthy co-twins did.

TCRdb reprocessed the 5' RACE reads; each CDR3 protein has one entry and no DNA is given. The table gives fewer than 550,000 distinct CDR3 sequences; the top ten clones make up more than 2% of it. Comment on this clonotype: What it binds is not known.

Germline CDR1 and CDR2: MGHRA and YSYEKL. This CDR3 comprises 14 residues. The sequence derives from a human donor with ulcerative colitis or Crohn's disease, or a healthy co-twin of an affected twin (not recorded which). The specimen was blood. The chain couples TRBV4-1 to TRBJ2-3. CDR3 in amino acids: CASSQMRSTDTQYF.